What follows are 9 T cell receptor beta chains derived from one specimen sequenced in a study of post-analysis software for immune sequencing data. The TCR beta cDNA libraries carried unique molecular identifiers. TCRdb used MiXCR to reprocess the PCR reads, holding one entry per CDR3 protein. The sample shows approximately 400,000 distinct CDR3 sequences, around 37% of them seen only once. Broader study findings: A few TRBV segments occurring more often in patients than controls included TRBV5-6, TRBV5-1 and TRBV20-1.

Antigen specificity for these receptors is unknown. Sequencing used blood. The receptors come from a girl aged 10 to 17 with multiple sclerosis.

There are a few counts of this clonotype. CDR3 sequence (DNA): TGTGCCAGCAGAGCCGGACTAGCGGCACACACAGATACGCAGTATTTT. Translation gives CASRAGLAAHTDTQYF. The V gene is TRBV6-2 or TRBV6-3, the J gene TRBJ2-3; 10 bases are shared with TRBD2. V trimming: 6 bases; J trimming: 2 bases; junction bases outside the gene matches: 8. The V gene's germline CDR1 is MNHEY and CDR2 SVGEGT. The CDR3 has 16 amino acids.

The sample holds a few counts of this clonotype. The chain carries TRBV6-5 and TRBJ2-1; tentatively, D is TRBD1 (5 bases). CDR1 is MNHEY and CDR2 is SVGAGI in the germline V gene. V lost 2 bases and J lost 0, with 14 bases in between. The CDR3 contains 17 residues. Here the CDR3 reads CASSYVAGRSSYNEQFF. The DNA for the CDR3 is TGTGCCAGCAGTTACGTCGCAGGGCGAAGCTCCTACAATGAGCAGTTCTTC.

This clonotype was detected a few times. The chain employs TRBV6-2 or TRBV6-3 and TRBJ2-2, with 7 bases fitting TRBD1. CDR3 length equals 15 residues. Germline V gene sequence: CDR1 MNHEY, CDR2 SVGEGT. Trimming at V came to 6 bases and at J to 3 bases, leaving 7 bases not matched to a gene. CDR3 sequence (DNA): TGTGCCAGCAGACCCATCGACAGGGACACCGGGGAGCTGTTTTTT. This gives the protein CASRPIDRDTGELFF.

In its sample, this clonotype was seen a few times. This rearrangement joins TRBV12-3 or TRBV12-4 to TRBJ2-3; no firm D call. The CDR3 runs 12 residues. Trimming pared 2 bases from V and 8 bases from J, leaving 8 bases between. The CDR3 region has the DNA TGTGCCAGCAGTTTAAACGGAGTTACGCAGTATTTT. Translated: CASSLNGVTQYF.

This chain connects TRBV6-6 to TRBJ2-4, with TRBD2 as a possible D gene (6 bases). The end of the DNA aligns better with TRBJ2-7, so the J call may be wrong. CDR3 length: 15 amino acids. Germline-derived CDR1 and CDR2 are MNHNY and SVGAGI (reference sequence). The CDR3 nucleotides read TGTGCCAGCAGTTACGGTCAAATGGCGGGAAACGAGCAGTACTTC. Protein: CASSYGQMAGNEQYF.

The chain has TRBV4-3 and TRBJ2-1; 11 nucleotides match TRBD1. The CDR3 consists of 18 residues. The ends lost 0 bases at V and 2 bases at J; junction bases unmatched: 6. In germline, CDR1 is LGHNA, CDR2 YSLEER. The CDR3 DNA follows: TGCGCCAGCAGCCAAGATCTTTGGGGACAGGGGGCCTACAATGAGCAGTTCTTC. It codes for CASSQDLWGQGAYNEQFF.

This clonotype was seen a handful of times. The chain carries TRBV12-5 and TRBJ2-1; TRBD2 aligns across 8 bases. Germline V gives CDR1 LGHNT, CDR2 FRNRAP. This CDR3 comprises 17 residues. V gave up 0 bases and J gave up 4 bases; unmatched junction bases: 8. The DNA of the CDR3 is TGTGCTAGTGGTTTGGTCCTTCGGCGGGGGGTTTACAATGAGCAGTTCTTC. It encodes CASGLVLRRGVYNEQFF.

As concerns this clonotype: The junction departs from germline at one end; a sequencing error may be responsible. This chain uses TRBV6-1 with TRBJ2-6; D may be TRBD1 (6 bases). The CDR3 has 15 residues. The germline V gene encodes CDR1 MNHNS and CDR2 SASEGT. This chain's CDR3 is CASSEWGPGASVLTF. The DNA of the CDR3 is TGTGCCAGCAGTGAGTGGGGGCCTGGGGCCAGCGTCCTGACTTTC.

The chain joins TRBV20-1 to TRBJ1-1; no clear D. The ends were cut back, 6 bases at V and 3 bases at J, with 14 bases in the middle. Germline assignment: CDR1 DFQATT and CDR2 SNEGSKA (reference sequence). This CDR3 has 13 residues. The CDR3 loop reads CSAPGSADTEAFF. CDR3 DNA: TGCAGTGCCCCGGGATCAGCGGACACTGAAGCTTTCTTT.